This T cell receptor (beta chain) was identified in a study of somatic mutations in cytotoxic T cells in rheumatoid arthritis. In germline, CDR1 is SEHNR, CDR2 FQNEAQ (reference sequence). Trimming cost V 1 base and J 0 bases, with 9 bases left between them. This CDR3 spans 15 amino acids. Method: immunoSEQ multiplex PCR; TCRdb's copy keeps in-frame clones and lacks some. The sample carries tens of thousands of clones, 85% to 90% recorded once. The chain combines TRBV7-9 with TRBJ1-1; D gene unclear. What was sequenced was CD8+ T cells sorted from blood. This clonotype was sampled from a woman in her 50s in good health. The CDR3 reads CASSLVEGMNTEAFF. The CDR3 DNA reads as TGTGCCAGCAGCTTAGTCGAGGGAATGAACACTGAAGCTTTCTTT.